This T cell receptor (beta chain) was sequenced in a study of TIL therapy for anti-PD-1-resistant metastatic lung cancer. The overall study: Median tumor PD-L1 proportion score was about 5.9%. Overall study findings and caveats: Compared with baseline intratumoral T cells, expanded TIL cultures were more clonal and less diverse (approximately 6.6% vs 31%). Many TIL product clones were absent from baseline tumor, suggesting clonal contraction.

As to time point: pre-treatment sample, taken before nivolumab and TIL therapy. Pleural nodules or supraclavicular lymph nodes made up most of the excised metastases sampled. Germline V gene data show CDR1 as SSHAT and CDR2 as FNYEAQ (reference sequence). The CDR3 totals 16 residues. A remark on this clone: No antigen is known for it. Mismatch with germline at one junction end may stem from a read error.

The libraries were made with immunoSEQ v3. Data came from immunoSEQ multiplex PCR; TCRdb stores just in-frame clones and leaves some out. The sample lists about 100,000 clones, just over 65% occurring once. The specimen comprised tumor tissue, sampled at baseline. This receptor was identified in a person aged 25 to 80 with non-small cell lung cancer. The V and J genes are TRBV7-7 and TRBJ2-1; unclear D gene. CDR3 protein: CASSLVPGSSYNEQFF. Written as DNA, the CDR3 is TGTGCTAGCAGCTTAGTTCCAGGTAGCTCCTACAATGAGCAGTTCTTC.